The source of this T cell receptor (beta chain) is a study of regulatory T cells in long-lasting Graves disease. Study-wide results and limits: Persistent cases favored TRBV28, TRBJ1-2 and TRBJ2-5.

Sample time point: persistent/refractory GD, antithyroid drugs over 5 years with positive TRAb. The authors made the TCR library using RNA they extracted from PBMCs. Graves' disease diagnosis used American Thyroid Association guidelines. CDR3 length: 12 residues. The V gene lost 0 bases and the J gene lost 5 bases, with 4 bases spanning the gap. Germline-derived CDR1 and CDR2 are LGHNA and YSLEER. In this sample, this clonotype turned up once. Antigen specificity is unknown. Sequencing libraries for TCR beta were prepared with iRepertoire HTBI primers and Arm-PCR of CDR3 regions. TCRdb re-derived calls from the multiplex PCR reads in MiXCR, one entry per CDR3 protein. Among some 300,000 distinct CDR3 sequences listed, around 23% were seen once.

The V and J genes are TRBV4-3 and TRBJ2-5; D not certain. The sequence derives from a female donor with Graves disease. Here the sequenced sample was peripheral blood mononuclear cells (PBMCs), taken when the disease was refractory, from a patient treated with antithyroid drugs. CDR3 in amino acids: CASSQDLETQYF. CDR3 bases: TGCGCCAGCAGCCAAGATCTTGAGACCCAGTACTTC.